This T cell receptor beta chain was identified during a study of tumor-infiltrating lymphocytes in oesophageal squamous cell carcinoma. Looked up from germline, CDR1 is SGHTA and CDR2 is FQGTGA. The CDR3 sequence is 15 residues long. This clonotype has more than one count but fewer than ten. TCRdb re-derived calls from the PCR reads in MiXCR, one entry per CDR3 protein. The data hold some 18,000 distinct CDR3 sequences, with about two fifths observed a single time. Input material: normal esophageal tissue next to the tumor. The clonotype comes from a male donor with esophageal squamous cell carcinoma. The chain employs TRBV7-3 and TRBJ2-1, with TRBD2 as a possible D gene (5 bases). The DNA end lines up better with TRBJ2-7; the J call may be wrong. The CDR3 spells CASSLRETPYNEQYF. CDR3 nucleotides: TGTGCCAGCAGCTTAAGGGAGACCCCCTACAATGAGCAGTACTTC.